The 30 T cell receptor beta chains below all came from one sample that was sequenced in a study of blood T cell repertoires in COVID-19. Data came from immunoSEQ multiplex PCR; TCRdb stores just in-frame clones and leaves some out. The table has roughly 150,000 clones, roughly 83% seen once. The specimen was PBMCs or T cells enriched from blood (not recorded which). These receptors were obtained from an older man who had been exposed to COVID-19.

The V call is TRBV6-2 or TRBV6-3, the J call TRBJ2-1; 14 bases agree with TRBD2. Germline V gene data show CDR1 as MNHEY and CDR2 as SVGEGT. The CDR3 covers 18 residues. V lost 2 bases to trimming and J lost 6 bases; unmatched junction nucleotides: 9. CDR3 in amino acids: CASSYRLGTSGSINEQFF. The CDR3 DNA is TGTGCCAGCAGTTACCGGCTCGGGACTAGCGGGAGTATCAATGAGCAGTTCTTC.

This chain links TRBV3-1 (or the pseudogene TRBV3-2) with TRBJ1-1, with D unclear. Germline lookup yields CDR1 LGHDT and CDR2 YNNKEL (reference sequence). The CDR3 is made up of 14 amino acids. V lost 4 bases to trimming and J lost 5 bases, with 14 bases between them. The DNA of the CDR3 is TGTGCCAGCAGCCCTGGGAGGAGGGAGACTGAAGCTTTCTTT. This sequence encodes CASSPGRRETEAFF.

The chain joins TRBV7-2 to TRBJ2-4; 7 bases agree with TRBD2. The CDR3 totals 16 residues. Unmatched junction bases numbered 10, after V lost 2 bases and J lost 6 bases. In germline, CDR1 is SGHTA, CDR2 FQGNSA. This CDR3 reads CASSLSGGREGNIQYF. The DNA for the CDR3 is TGTGCCAGCAGCTTAAGTGGAGGCAGGGAGGGAAACATTCAGTACTTC.

The genes are TRBV6-5 and TRBJ2-2; D gene uncertain. The length of the CDR3 is 12 residues. Germline CDR1 and CDR2: MNHEY and SVGAGI. Trimming stripped 0 bases from V and 17 bases from J, with 13 bases between. CDR3 sequence: CASSYSSKALFF. The CDR3 DNA follows: TGTGCCAGCAGTTACTCTTCTAAAGCCCTTTTTTTT.

This rearrangement joins TRBV4-3 to TRBJ1-4, with 7 nucleotides matching TRBD1. Germline CDR1 and CDR2: LGHNA and YSLEER. The CDR3 contains 14 residues. With V trimmed by 3 bases and J by 7 bases, 5 bases remained unmatched. This CDR3 is CASSQGTVGEKLFF. DNA for the CDR3: TGCGCCAGCAGCCAGGGGACAGTTGGTGAAAAACTGTTTTTT.

CDR3 sequence reads: CASSPSAGGQETQYF. The CDR3 DNA follows: TGTGCCAGCAGCCCCTCGGCCGGGGGTCAAGAGACCCAGTACTTC. V gene TRBV28 combines with J gene TRBJ2-5; D might be TRBD2 (6 bases). V was clipped by 6 bases and J by 2 bases, with 16 bases between them. The germline CDR1 and CDR2 sequences are MDHEN and SYDVKM. The CDR3 runs to 15 residues.

The rearrangement links TRBV18 to TRBJ2-2; D uncertain. Germline CDR1 KGHSH, CDR2 LQKENI. Trimming took 5 bases from V and 8 from J, leaving 15 bases between them. The CDR3 contains 14 residues. CDR3: CASSSPVRSGELFF. In DNA form, the CDR3 reads TGTGCCAGCTCATCCCCGGTCAGGTCTGGGGAGCTGTTTTTT.

The chain has TRBV6-5 and TRBJ1-5; D may be TRBD1 (5 bases). The V gene lost 5 bases and the J gene lost 7 bases, with 15 bases spanning the gap. Germline assignment: CDR1 MNHEY and CDR2 SVGAGI. The CDR3 consists of 14 residues. This CDR3 reads CASSSTGWGQPQHF. DNA of the CDR3: TGTGCCAGCAGTAGTACTGGGTGGGGCCAGCCCCAGCATTTT.

The V call is TRBV7-9, the J call TRBJ1-6; 7 bases line up with TRBD1. J gave up 8 bases and V 5 bases, and 9 bases lay outside the gene matches. The CDR3 covers 15 residues. Germline lookup yields CDR1 SEHNR and CDR2 FQNEAQ (reference sequence). The CDR3 here is CASSPPTGVDSPLHF. CDR3 DNA sequence: TGTGCCAGCAGCCCACCAACAGGGGTGGATTCACCCCTCCACTTT. Using reference TRBV7-9 and TRBJ1-6 for the parts outside the CDR3, the full variable domain is DTGVSQNPRHKITKRGQNVTFRCDPISEHNRLYWYRQTLGQGPEFLTYFQNEAQLEKSRLLSDRFSAERPKGSFSTLEIQRTEQGDSAMYLCASSPPTGVDSPLHFGNGTRLTVT.

The DNA for the CDR3 is TGTGCCAGCAGTTTAAGTCAGCGCTCTGGAAACACCATATATTTT. Amino acid sequence: CASSLSQRSGNTIYF. V is TRBV28 and J is TRBJ1-3; D not resolved. The CDR3 has 15 residues. Germline V gene sequence: CDR1 MDHEN, CDR2 SYDVKM. V lost 2 bases and J 0 bases, leaving 8 bases between the germline ends.

This clone was recorded only once. The rearrangement uses TRBV28 and TRBJ2-7; possible D gene TRBD2, 5 bases. V lost 7 bases and J lost 2, with 15 bases in between. CDR3 length equals 14 residues. CDR1 MDHEN and CDR2 SYDVKM come from the germline V gene. The CDR3 DNA is TGTGCCAGCACGGGAAGCACATTGACCTACGAGCAGTACTTC. Encoded protein: CASTGSTLTYEQYF.

J is TRBJ2-7 and V is TRBV28; D ambiguous. Germline CDR1 and CDR2: MDHEN and SYDVKM. The CDR3 totals 14 residues. The germline V and J ends were trimmed by 3 bases and 2 bases, with 11 bases remaining between them. CDR3 sequence: CASSLNSPTYEQYF. CDR3 nucleotides: TGTGCCAGCAGTTTGAACAGCCCCACCTACGAGCAGTACTTC.

This chain joins TRBV18 and TRBJ1-2, with D possibly matching TRBD1 (5 bases). The CDR3 consists of 14 residues. Germline V gives CDR1 KGHSH, CDR2 LQKENI. The germline V and J ends were trimmed by 0 bases and 4 bases, with 9 bases remaining between them. CDR3: CASSPPNRFYGYTF. CDR3 DNA sequence: TGTGCCAGCTCACCACCGAACAGGTTCTATGGCTACACCTTC.

The gene calls are TRBV5-1 and TRBJ2-5; 11 nucleotides line up with TRBD1. This CDR3 comprises 16 residues. The germline V gene encodes CDR1 SGHRS and CDR2 YFSETQ. V lost 4 bases, J lost 5 bases, and 10 bases stayed unmatched. CDR3 DNA: TGCGCCAGCAGCATCCGGGACAGGGGGATTTTGGAGACCCAGTACTTC. It specifies CASSIRDRGILETQYF.

V usage is TRBV27 and J usage is TRBJ1-2, with D perhaps TRBD1 (5 bases). V lost 0 bases, J lost 4 bases, and 18 bases lay in between. The CDR3 runs 17 residues. CDR1 and CDR2 from the germline V gene are MNHEY and SMNVEV (reference sequence). The CDR3 protein is CASSLSFGTPSLYGYTF. The CDR3 coding sequence is TGTGCCAGCAGTTTATCTTTTGGGACTCCGAGCCTCTATGGCTACACCTTC.

The V gene is TRBV11-3, the J gene TRBJ2-7; a weak D match, TRBD1 (5 bases). CDR3 length equals 15 residues. V lost 1 base to trimming and J lost 1 base, with 11 bases between them. Germline-derived CDR1 and CDR2 are SGHNT and YENEEA. The CDR3 sequence is CASSLGGGPSYEQYF. Here the CDR3 DNA reads TGTGCCAGCAGCTTAGGGGGCGGACCTTCCTACGAGCAGTACTTC.

This clone has a single count. The rearrangement links TRBV28 to TRBJ2-1; unclear D gene. There are 15 residues in the CDR3. The germline gives CDR1 MDHEN, CDR2 SYDVKM. V was shortened by 6 bases and J by 2 bases, with 14 bases between the two germline ends. The CDR3 coding sequence is TGTGCCAGCAGCCCAGCCGGAGAGGCCTACAATGAGCAGTTCTTC. This sequence encodes CASSPAGEAYNEQFF.

V gene TRBV19 combines with J gene TRBJ2-3, with 8 positions matching TRBD2. This CDR3 comprises 16 residues. Germline values: CDR1 LNHDA, CDR2 SQIVND (reference sequence). V dropped 4 bases and J dropped 4; count of bases not matched to a gene: 10. The CDR3 nucleotides read TGTGCCAGTAGTAGTCCCGGGACTAGTTTCCCAGATACGCAGTATTTT. It yields the protein CASSSPGTSFPDTQYF.

This chain links TRBV19 with TRBJ1-5; no definite D call. The CDR3 extends over 14 amino acids. CDR1 LNHDA and CDR2 SQIVND come from the germline V gene (reference sequence). Deletions cut 4 bases from V and 2 bases from J, with 9 bases between. This CDR3 reads CASSKIVGNQPQHF. The CDR3 DNA follows: TGTGCCAGTAGTAAAATAGTGGGCAATCAGCCCCAGCATTTT.

This sequence joins TRBV6-5 and TRBJ2-1; 8 nucleotides align to TRBD2. V trimming: 2 bases; J trimming: 12 bases; junction bases outside the gene matches: 12. The CDR3 totals 15 residues. The germline gives CDR1 MNHEY, CDR2 SVGAGI. In nucleotides, the CDR3 is TGTGCCAGCAGTTACGCCCAGCCGGGAGGGAAGGGGCAGTTCTTC. Its protein is CASSYAQPGGKGQFF.

Only a few counts were recorded for this clone. In DNA form, the CDR3 reads TGTGCCAGCAGACCTCTTTTACAGGGGTCTAATGAAAAACTGTTTTTT. Protein product: CASRPLLQGSNEKLFF. The chain couples TRBV28 to TRBJ1-4, with 7 nucleotides matching TRBD1. V dropped 6 bases and J dropped 3; count of bases not matched to a gene: 10. The CDR3 contains 16 residues. Germline assignment: CDR1 MDHEN and CDR2 SYDVKM.

The chain links TRBV5-6 to TRBJ1-1; perhaps TRBD1 as D (5 bases). The CDR3 covers 13 residues. V lost 1 base and J 11 bases, leaving 15 bases between the germline ends. Germline V gives CDR1 SGHDT, CDR2 YYEEEE. This CDR3 is CASSLFFQGEAFF. The DNA for the CDR3 is TGTGCCAGCAGCTTGTTTTTTCAGGGTGAGGCTTTCTTT.

This sequence joins TRBV5-1 and TRBJ2-1, with a weak D call TRBD1 (6 bases). V lost 0 bases and J lost 9, with 19 bases in between. The germline V gene encodes CDR1 SGHRS and CDR2 YFSETQ. CDR3 length: 16 amino acids. The CDR3 reads CASSLDGGSGSGEQFF. CDR3 DNA sequence: TGCGCCAGCAGCTTGGATGGGGGCAGTGGTAGTGGTGAGCAGTTCTTC. The whole variable domain, filled in from reference TRBV5-1 and TRBJ2-1, reads KAGVTQTPRYLIKTRGQQVTLSCSPISGHRSVSWYQQTPGQGLQFLFEYFSETQRNKGNFPGRFSGRQFSNSRSEMNVSTLELGDSALYLCASSLDGGSGSGEQFFGPGTRLTVL.

The chain employs TRBV9 and TRBJ2-5, with 7 nucleotides matching TRBD1. V lost 4 bases, J lost 4 bases, and 4 bases stayed unmatched. The germline gives CDR1 SGDLS, CDR2 YYNGEE. The CDR3 spans 13 residues. CDR3 region: CASSPTGRETQYF. The DNA of the CDR3 is TGTGCCAGCAGCCCGACAGGGCGAGAGACCCAGTACTTC.

The CDR3 bases are TGTGCCAGCAGTTTCGGAAGGGACAGGGGCTTGAACACTGAAGCTTTCTTT. It yields the protein CASSFGRDRGLNTEAFF. This chain joins TRBV5-4 and TRBJ1-1, with 10 bases lining up with TRBD1. CDR1 is SGHNT and CDR2 is YYREEE in the germline V gene (reference sequence). The CDR3 totals 17 residues. Trimming cost V 5 bases and J 0 bases; bases outside gene matches: 10.

The gene calls are TRBV7-6 and TRBJ2-1, with 7 bases identical to TRBD2. Trimming took 3 bases from V and 6 from J; bases not matched to a gene: 8. The germline CDR1 and CDR2 sequences are SGHVS and FNYEAQ. This CDR3 region has 15 residues. The CDR3 region is CASSFLAGAINEQFF. Written as DNA, the CDR3 is TGTGCCAGCAGCTTTCTCGCGGGAGCCATCAATGAGCAGTTCTTC. Full variable domain (remainder filled in from reference TRBV7-6 and TRBJ2-1): GAGVSQSPRYKVTKRGQDVALRCDPISGHVSLYWYRQALGQGPEFLTYFNYEAQQDKSGLPNDRFSAERPEGSISTLTIQRTEQRDSAMYRCASSFLAGAINEQFFGPGTRLTVL.

The chain couples TRBV15 to TRBJ2-6; TRBD1 matches at 11 bases. From germline, CDR1 is LNHNV and CDR2 YYDKDF (reference sequence). This CDR3 comprises 17 residues. The trim removed 5 bases at V and 2 bases at J, leaving 5 bases unmatched. The CDR3 DNA sequence: TGTGCCACCAGCGGACAGGGGGCTGTAACTGGGGCCAACGTCCTGACTTTC. It encodes CATSGQGAVTGANVLTF.

This CDR3 reads CASRRKQGNTEAFF. DNA of the CDR3: TGTGCCAGCAGGAGGAAACAGGGGAACACTGAAGCTTTCTTT. This chain connects TRBV5-4 to TRBJ1-1, with D possibly TRBD1 on 6 matching bases. V dropped 5 bases and J dropped 1 base, with 12 bases sitting between them. The length of the CDR3 is 14 residues. Germline values: CDR1 SGHNT, CDR2 YYREEE (reference sequence).

With regard to this clone: Other DNA sequences in this specimen translate into the identical CDR3. J is TRBJ2-7 and V is TRBV28, with D uncertain. Germline V gene lookup returns CDR1 MDHEN and CDR2 SYDVKM. The CDR3 contains 12 residues. V lost 3 bases, J lost 1 base, and 4 bases lay in between. The CDR3 DNA sequence: TGTGCCAGCAGTTTCCTTTCCTACGAGCAGTACTTC. Protein product: CASSFLSYEQYF.

The CDR3 region is CAIRRLAEDTQYF. The DNA for the CDR3 is TGTGCCATTAGGAGGCTAGCCGAGGATACGCAGTATTTT. The V and J genes are TRBV2 and TRBJ2-3; D possibly corresponds to TRBD2 (5 bases). The CDR3 totals 13 residues. Germline V lookup: CDR1 SNHLY, CDR2 FYNNEI. The V gene lost 10 bases and the J gene lost 6 bases, with 17 bases spanning the gap.